This TCR beta chain was sequenced during a study of blood T cell repertoires in COVID-19. Whole-study context: PBMCs, B-cell-depleted T cells, or T cells provided the cDNA or gDNA that made up the material.

Trimming removed 6 bases at V and 2 bases at J, with 10 bases between. Germline V gives CDR1 MNHEY, CDR2 SVGAGI. This CDR3 contains 13 residues. Profiled with immunoSEQ multiplex PCR; TCRdb holds only in-frame clones, not every one. Of roughly 100,000 clones listed, roughly 82% were seen once; the top ten hold roughly 4%. The sample taken for sequencing was peripheral blood. The receptor was derived from a human donor in a cohort sampled during active COVID-19. The genes are TRBV6-5 and TRBJ1-2; D might be TRBD1 (6 bases). The CDR3 region has the DNA TGTGCCAGCAGACGACAGGCGAACTATGGCTACACCTTC. It is translated as CASRRQANYGYTF.